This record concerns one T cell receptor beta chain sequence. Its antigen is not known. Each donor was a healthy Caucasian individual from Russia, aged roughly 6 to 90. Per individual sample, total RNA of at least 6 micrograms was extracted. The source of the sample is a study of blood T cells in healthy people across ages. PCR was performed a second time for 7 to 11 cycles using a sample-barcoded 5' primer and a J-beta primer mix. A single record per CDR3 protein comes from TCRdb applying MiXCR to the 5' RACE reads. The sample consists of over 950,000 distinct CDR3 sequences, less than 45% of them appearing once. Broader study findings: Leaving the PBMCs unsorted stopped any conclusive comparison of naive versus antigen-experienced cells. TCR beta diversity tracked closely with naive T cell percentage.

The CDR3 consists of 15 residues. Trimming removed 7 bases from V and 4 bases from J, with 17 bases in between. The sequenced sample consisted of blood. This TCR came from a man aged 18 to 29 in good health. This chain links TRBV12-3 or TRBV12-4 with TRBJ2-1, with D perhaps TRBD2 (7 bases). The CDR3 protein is CASILSGGSYNEQFF. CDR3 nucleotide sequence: TGTGCCAGCATCCTCTCGGGGGGCTCGTACAATGAGCAGTTCTTC.